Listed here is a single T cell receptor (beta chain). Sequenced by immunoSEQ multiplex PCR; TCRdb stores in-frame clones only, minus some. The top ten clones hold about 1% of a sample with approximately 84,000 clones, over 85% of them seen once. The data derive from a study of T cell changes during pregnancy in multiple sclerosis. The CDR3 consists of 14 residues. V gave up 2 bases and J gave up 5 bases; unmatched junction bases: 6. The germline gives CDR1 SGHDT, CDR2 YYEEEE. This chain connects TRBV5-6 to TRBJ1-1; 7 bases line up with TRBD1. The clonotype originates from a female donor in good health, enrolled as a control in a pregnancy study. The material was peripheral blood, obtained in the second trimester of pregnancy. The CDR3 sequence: CASSLVTGRTEAFF. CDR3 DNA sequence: TGTGCCAGCAGCTTAGTGACAGGGCGGACTGAAGCTTTCTTT.